The T cell receptor (beta chain) described here comes from a study of cytomegalovirus exposure and HLA in healthy donors. Findings of the study overall: With further analysis later on, most CMV-associated TCR beta chains appeared HLA-restricted. It was in a later analysis that TCR association rates were seen to vary by HLA locus, highest for DRB1 and lowest for HLA-C.

This CDR3 has 14 amino acids. CDR1 is SQVTM, CDR2 ANQGSEA, per germline. As regards this clone: What it recognizes is unknown. At one boundary the junction diverges from the germline segment, which might be a read error.

PCR employed 60 Vbeta and 13 Jbeta primers. Data came from immunoSEQ multiplex PCR; TCRdb stores just in-frame clones and leaves some out. The sample consists of some 140,000 clones, about four fifths of them appearing once. The sequenced material came from PBMCs. V gene TRBV29-1 combines with J gene TRBJ2-4, with D maybe TRBD1 (6 bases). The sequence was obtained from a man younger than 35 in good health and CMV-seronegative. The CDR3 region is CSVKDSLAKNSQYF. The CDR3 DNA follows: TGCAGCGTGAAGGACAGCTTAGCCAAAAACAGTCAGTACTTC.